These 32 T cell receptor beta chains were sequenced from one sample in a study of shared clonotypes between healthy human individuals. Only in-frame clones appear in the TCRdb table, and some are missing; sequencing was by immunoSEQ multiplex PCR. The table records 2 million to 2.5 million clones, roughly 95% of them present only once. The sequenced sample consisted of naive CD4+ T cells sorted from blood. Sample subset: CD45RA+ positively selected. All receptors come from a young man in good health.

This chain connects TRBV11-2 to TRBJ2-7; no clear D gene. This CDR3 is 15 amino acids long. The germline V gene has CDR1 SGHAT and CDR2 FQNNGV. With 1 base removed from V and 3 bases from J, the gap between germline ends came to 13 bases. DNA for the CDR3: TGTGCCAGCAGCTTAGTACCCGGCATTAGCTACGAGCAGTACTTC. It is translated as CASSLVPGISYEQYF.

The chain combines TRBV7-6 with TRBJ2-2; D might be TRBD2 (8 bases). The V end was cut by 5 bases, the J end by 4 bases, with 20 bases between. This CDR3 spans 17 amino acids. CDR1 is SGHVS, CDR2 FNYEAQ, per germline. CDR3 bases: TGTGCCAGCAGCCCCCACACGGGAGGGGGCGTCACCGGGGAGCTGTTTTTT. Protein product: CASSPHTGGGVTGELFF.

This chain links TRBV2 with TRBJ1-4, with 9 positions matching TRBD1. The J segment lost 7 bases and the V segment lost 10 bases, leaving 7 bases of the junction unmatched. This CDR3 contains 13 residues. Germline V gene lookup returns CDR1 SNHLY and CDR2 FYNNEI. The CDR3 is CATTQGAGEKLFF. CDR3 nucleotides: TGTGCCACAACACAGGGGGCGGGTGAAAAACTGTTTTTT.

This sequence joins TRBV28 and TRBJ1-1, with 7 bases fitting TRBD1. This CDR3 has 13 amino acids. V shed 2 bases, J shed 6 bases, and the junction held 3 bases outside the gene matches. The germline V gene has CDR1 MDHEN and CDR2 SYDVKM. The chain's CDR3 is CASSLTGAPEAFF. DNA for the CDR3: TGTGCCAGCAGTTTAACAGGGGCCCCTGAAGCTTTCTTT.

CDR3 sequence (DNA): TGTGCCAGCATGAGGGGTTTGGCTATGAACACTGAAGCTTTCTTT. As protein: CASMRGLAMNTEAFF. The chain joins TRBV6-6 to TRBJ1-1; TRBD1 is a possible D gene (5 bases). V was clipped by 7 bases and J by 0 bases, with 15 bases between them. The CDR3 consists of 15 residues. Germline lookup yields CDR1 MNHNY and CDR2 SVGAGI (reference sequence).

This rearrangement joins TRBV11-2 to TRBJ2-4; D may be TRBD2 (6 bases). V was trimmed by 5 bases and J by 0 bases, leaving 11 bases between them. The CDR3 loop spans 15 amino acids. The germline gives CDR1 SGHAT, CDR2 FQNNGV. CDR3 in amino acids: CASSDQGLAKNIQYF. CDR3 coding DNA: TGTGCCAGCAGCGACCAGGGACTAGCCAAAAACATTCAGTACTTC. Combining the CDR3 with reference TRBV11-2 and TRBJ2-4 gives the whole variable domain EAGVAQSPRYKIIEKRQSVAFWCNPISGHATLYWYQQILGQGPKLLIQFQNNGVVDDSQLPKDRFSAERLKGVDSTLKIQPAKLEDSAVYLCASSDQGLAKNIQYFGAGTRLSVL.

The chain carries TRBV7-8 and TRBJ1-5, with TRBD1 identical over 7 bases. In germline, CDR1 is SGHVS, CDR2 FQNEAQ. Germline trimming cut 5 bases from V and 3 bases from J; bases unmatched to any gene: 7. CDR3 size: 15 residues. This CDR3 reads CASSPGTDFNQPQHF. The CDR3, as DNA: TGTGCCAGCAGCCCAGGGACAGACTTCAATCAGCCCCAGCATTTT.

V gene TRBV18 combines with J gene TRBJ2-5; a possible D gene is TRBD1 (5 bases). CDR1 and CDR2 (germline): KGHSH, LQKENI. This CDR3 contains 14 residues. V dropped 6 bases and J dropped 1 base, with 12 bases sitting between them. CDR3 sequence: CASSTSRGQETQYF. In DNA form, the CDR3 reads TGTGCCAGCTCGACGTCAAGGGGCCAAGAGACCCAGTACTTC.

This clone was observed once. V gene TRBV2 combines with J gene TRBJ2-7, with D possibly TRBD2 on 6 matching bases. This CDR3 is 14 amino acids long. Trimming removed 7 bases from V and 2 bases from J, with 15 bases in between. CDR1 is SNHLY and CDR2 is FYNNEI in the germline V gene. CDR3 sequence (DNA): TGTGCCAGCACCGCTAGTCCGGGAGCCTACGAGCAGTACTTC. This codes for CASTASPGAYEQYF.

The chain carries TRBV5-1 and TRBJ2-6; D gene unclear. This CDR3 has 16 amino acids. From germline, CDR1 is SGHRS and CDR2 YFSETQ. V lost 2 bases and J 4 bases, leaving 13 bases between the germline ends. This CDR3 is CASSFVPGSGANVLTF. DNA of the CDR3: TGCGCCAGCAGCTTCGTTCCGGGCTCCGGGGCCAACGTCCTGACTTTC.

This chain links TRBV28 with TRBJ1-4; D may be TRBD1 (5 bases). V was shortened by 8 bases and J by 3 bases, with 10 bases between the two germline ends. From germline, CDR1 is MDHEN and CDR2 SYDVKM. CDR3 length: 13 amino acids. The CDR3 DNA sequence: TGTGCCAGCTCCGTAGGGGCTAATGAAAAACTGTTTTTT. Translated: CASSVGANEKLFF. Full variable domain (missing parts from reference TRBV28 and TRBJ1-4): DVKVTQSSRYLVKRTGEKVFLECVQDMDHENMFWYRQDPGLGLRLIYFSYDVKMKEKGDIPEGYSVSREKKERFSLILESASTNQTSMYLCASSVGANEKLFFGSGTQLSVL.

V usage is TRBV4-1 and J usage is TRBJ2-7; 9 bases fit TRBD2. CDR3 length equals 15 residues. Germline lookup yields CDR1 MGHRA and CDR2 YSYEKL. J lost 5 bases, V lost 4 bases, and 9 bases had no gene match. This CDR3 reads CASSPARGGSDEQYF. CDR3 coding DNA: TGCGCCAGCAGCCCTGCGCGGGGGGGCAGCGACGAGCAGTACTTC.

This chain links TRBV4-1 with TRBJ1-2; 7 positions match TRBD1. CDR3 length equals 17 residues. CDR1 and CDR2 from the germline V gene are MGHRA and YSYEKL. Unmatched junction bases numbered 12, after V lost 1 base and J lost 4 bases. The CDR3: CASSQVARGEGAYGYTF. The CDR3 coding sequence is TGCGCCAGCAGCCAAGTCGCTCGGGGTGAGGGGGCCTATGGCTACACCTTC.

V usage is TRBV7-2 and J usage is TRBJ2-1; 12 bases are a match to TRBD2. The germline V gene encodes CDR1 SGHTA and CDR2 FQGNSA. The V gene end was trimmed by 5 bases and the J gene end by 4 bases; junction bases not matched to a gene: 9. CDR3 length equals 17 residues. CDR3 sequence: CASSALSTSGGYNEQFF. CDR3 sequence (DNA): TGTGCCAGCAGCGCATTATCGACTAGCGGGGGATACAATGAGCAGTTCTTC. The variable domain in full, completed from reference TRBV7-2 and TRBJ2-1, reads GAGVSQSPSNKVTEKGKDVELRCDPISGHTALYWYRQSLGQGLEFLIYFQGNSAPDKSGLPSDRFSAERTGGSVSTLTIQRTQQEDSAVYLCASSALSTSGGYNEQFFGPGTRLTVL.

The rearrangement joins TRBV25-1 to TRBJ1-5; weak D call: TRBD1 (6 bases). Trimming shortened V by 6 bases and J by 7 bases, and 13 bases separated the two germline ends. This CDR3 comprises 13 residues. Germline V gives CDR1 MGHDK, CDR2 SYGVNS. The CDR3 region has the DNA TGTGCCAGCAGCTCAGGGGAGAGGCAGCCCCAGCATTTT. It specifies CASSSGERQPQHF.

The chain combines TRBV14 with TRBJ1-1; D possibly corresponds to TRBD1 (6 bases). Germline V gene lookup returns CDR1 SGHDN and CDR2 FVKESK. There are 15 residues in the CDR3. V was cut by 3 bases and J by 4 bases, with 15 bases left in between. CDR3 coding DNA: TGTGCCAGCAGCCAGATGGGGGCCGGTGGCACTGAAGCTTTCTTT. It specifies CASSQMGAGGTEAFF. The variable domain in full, completed from reference TRBV14 and TRBJ1-1, reads EAGVTQFPSHSVIEKGQTVTLRCDPISGHDNLYWYRRVMGKEIKFLLHFVKESKQDESGMPNNRFLAERTGGTYSTLKVQPAELEDSGVYFCASSQMGAGGTEAFFGQGTRLTVV.

The gene calls are TRBV15 and TRBJ2-7; D unclear. V lost 1 base, J lost 1 base, and 5 bases lay in between. The CDR3 runs to 13 residues. Germline loops: CDR1 LNHNV, CDR2 YYDKDF (reference sequence). In DNA, the CDR3 is TGTGCCACCAGCAGAGGCCGGTCCTACGAGCAGTACTTC. Its protein product is CATSRGRSYEQYF.

This clone was counted a single time. J is TRBJ1-1 and V is TRBV29-1, with 7 bases fitting TRBD1. Germline V lookup: CDR1 SQVTM, CDR2 ANQGSEA. CDR3 size: 14 residues. Trimming removed 5 bases from V and 4 bases from J; junction bases left unmatched: 10. The DNA of the CDR3 is TGCAGCGTTAAGCTCCAGGGGGACGGCACTGAAGCTTTCTTT. Protein sequence: CSVKLQGDGTEAFF.

This chain's CDR3 is CASSNTGSGELFF. In DNA form, the CDR3 reads TGTGCCAGCAGTAACACAGGGTCCGGGGAGCTGTTTTTT. The chain employs TRBV2 and TRBJ2-2, with D possibly TRBD1 on 6 matching bases. The CDR3 contains 13 residues. Per the germline V gene, CDR1 is SNHLY and CDR2 is FYNNEI. V was clipped by 5 bases and J by 6 bases, with 10 bases between them.

This clone has a single count. J is TRBJ2-7 and V is TRBV6-1; D is perhaps TRBD1 (5 bases). This CDR3 spans 13 amino acids. In germline, CDR1 is MNHNS, CDR2 SASEGT. V gave up 2 bases and J gave up 4 bases, with 9 bases separating them. In DNA form, the CDR3 reads TGTGCCAGCAGTGAAAGGACAAAGTACGAGCAGTACTTC. This gives the protein CASSERTKYEQYF.

This clone was counted once. The J gene is TRBJ2-7, the V gene TRBV6-6; D is undetermined. This CDR3 comprises 12 residues. Deletions cut 6 bases from V and 6 bases from J, with 12 bases between. Per the germline V gene, CDR1 is MNHNY and CDR2 is SVGAGI (reference sequence). CDR3 DNA: TGTGCCAGCAGCCCCCGCCCCCCCGAGCAGTACTTC. This translates into CASSPRPPEQYF.

Comments on this clone: The sample contains more than one DNA sequence encoding this CDR3. The V call is TRBV5-1, the J call TRBJ2-7; TRBD2 aligns across 11 bases. This CDR3 is 15 amino acids long. The V segment lost 4 bases and the J segment 2 bases; nucleotides outside the gene matches: 5. Germline V CDR1 and CDR2: SGHRS, YFSETQ. In nucleotides, the CDR3 is TGCGCCAGCAGCCCTGGGACTAGCGGTACCTACGAGCAGTACTTC. Its translation: CASSPGTSGTYEQYF.

The chain links TRBV29-1 to TRBJ2-7, with D perhaps matching TRBD1 or TRBD2 (5 bases each). Trimming took off 7 bases at V and 2 bases at J, with 15 bases between the two ends. The CDR3 is 13 amino acids. CDR1 and CDR2 from the germline V gene are SQVTM and ANQGSEA. CDR3 sequence (DNA): TGCAGCGCAGTGGGGGATGCCGCCTACGAGCAGTACTTC. It specifies CSAVGDAAYEQYF.

This chain connects TRBV27 to TRBJ1-3; D call uncertain. The CDR3 length is 15 residues. Per the germline V gene, CDR1 is MNHEY and CDR2 is SMNVEV (reference sequence). Trimming took 6 bases from V and 0 from J, leaving 12 bases between them. CDR3 protein: CASRPTRSSGNTIYF. CDR3 nucleotides: TGTGCCAGCAGACCCACCCGGAGCTCTGGAAACACCATATATTTT.

The chain recombines TRBV11-3 with TRBJ1-2; D is undetermined. Germline V gene lookup returns CDR1 SGHNT and CDR2 YENEEA. The CDR3 has 15 amino acids. Trimming removed 3 bases at V and 4 bases at J, with 15 bases between. Here the CDR3 reads CASSFTRTESYGYTF. Written as DNA, the CDR3 is TGTGCCAGCAGCTTTACCCGGACGGAATCCTATGGCTACACCTTC.

This clone was detected only once. The J gene is TRBJ2-2, the V gene TRBV7-9; D perhaps matches TRBD1 (6 bases). CDR3 length: 16 amino acids. CDR1 SEHNR and CDR2 FQNEAQ come from the germline V gene (reference sequence). V lost 0 bases and J 3 bases, leaving 11 bases between the germline ends. This CDR3 reads CASSLAGARDTGELFF. CDR3 sequence (DNA): TGTGCCAGCAGCTTAGCGGGGGCCCGGGACACCGGGGAGCTGTTTTTT.

The rearrangement uses TRBV2 and TRBJ2-5, with D perhaps given as TRBD1 or TRBD2 (5 bases each). The CDR3 has 15 amino acids. V was shortened by 3 bases and J by 0 bases, with 11 bases between the two germline ends. From germline, CDR1 is SNHLY and CDR2 FYNNEI. In DNA form, the CDR3 reads TGTGCCAGCAGTGAGCAGGGAGTGTACCAAGAGACCCAGTACTTC. This codes for CASSEQGVYQETQYF.

The rearrangement joins TRBV30 to TRBJ1-2, with D maybe TRBD1 (5 bases). The CDR3 consists of 14 residues. V dropped 7 bases and J dropped 4 bases, with 19 bases sitting between them. Germline-derived CDR1 and CDR2 are GTSNPN and SVGIG (reference sequence). The CDR3: CASVGQGGIYGYTF. Here the CDR3 DNA reads TGTGCCTCCGTCGGGCAGGGCGGGATCTATGGCTACACCTTC.

In regard to this clone: Just one base apart from a much larger clone, this may be a read error. The chain has TRBV5-1 and TRBJ1-1; weak D call: TRBD1 (6 bases). CDR1 is SGHRS, CDR2 YFSETQ, per germline. The V and J ends lost 4 bases and 1 base respectively, with 8 bases between them. The CDR3 sequence is 13 residues long. In DNA form, the CDR3 reads TGCGCCAGCAGCATGGACAGGAACACTGAAGCTTTCTTT. Encoded protein: CASSMDRNTEAFF.

The CDR3 coding sequence is TGTGCCAGCAGTTTGAACCACTACGAGCAGTACTTC. Encoded protein: CASSLNHYEQYF. The V gene is TRBV28, the J gene TRBJ2-7, with D unclear. The CDR3 contains 12 residues. The V end was cut by 3 bases, the J end by 3 bases, with 6 bases between. CDR1 is MDHEN, CDR2 SYDVKM, per germline.

This clone appeared once. The chain combines TRBV5-4 with TRBJ2-7; D unclear. Germline V lookup: CDR1 SGHNT, CDR2 YYREEE (reference sequence). The CDR3 extends over 15 amino acids. The V and J ends lost 4 bases and 0 bases respectively, with 14 bases between them. The CDR3 spells CASSTLTGLSYEQYF. As DNA, the CDR3 is TGTGCCAGCAGCACCTTGACCGGGCTCTCCTACGAGCAGTACTTC.

The CDR3 loop is CAWSVRENTIYF. The CDR3 bases are TGTGCCTGGAGTGTACGGGAAAACACCATATATTTT. This sequence joins TRBV30 and TRBJ1-3; the D is unclear. CDR3 length: 12 amino acids. From germline, CDR1 is GTSNPN and CDR2 SVGIG (reference sequence). V was shortened by 0 bases and J by 6 bases, with 6 bases between the two germline ends.